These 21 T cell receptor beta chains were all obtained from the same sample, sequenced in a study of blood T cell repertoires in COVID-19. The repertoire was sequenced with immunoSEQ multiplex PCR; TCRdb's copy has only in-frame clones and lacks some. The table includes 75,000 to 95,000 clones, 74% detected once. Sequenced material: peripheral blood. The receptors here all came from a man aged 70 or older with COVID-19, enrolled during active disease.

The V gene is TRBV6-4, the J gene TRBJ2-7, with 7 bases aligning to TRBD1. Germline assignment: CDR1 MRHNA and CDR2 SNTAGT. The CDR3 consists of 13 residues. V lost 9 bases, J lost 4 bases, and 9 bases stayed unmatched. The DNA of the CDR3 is TGTGCCAGGGAACGACAGGGCTGGTACGAGCAGTACTTC. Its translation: CARERQGWYEQYF.

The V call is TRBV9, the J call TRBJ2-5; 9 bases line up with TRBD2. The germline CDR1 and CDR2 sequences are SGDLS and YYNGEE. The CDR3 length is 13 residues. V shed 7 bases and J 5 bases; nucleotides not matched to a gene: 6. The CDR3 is CASGMAGGETQYF. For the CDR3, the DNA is TGTGCCAGCGGGATGGCGGGAGGGGAGACCCAGTACTTC.

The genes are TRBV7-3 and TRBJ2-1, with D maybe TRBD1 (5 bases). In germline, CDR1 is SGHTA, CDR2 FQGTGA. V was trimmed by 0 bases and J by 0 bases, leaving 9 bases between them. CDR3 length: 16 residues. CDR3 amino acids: CASSLTIDSSYNEQFF. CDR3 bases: TGTGCCAGCAGCTTAACGATAGACAGCTCCTACAATGAGCAGTTCTTC.

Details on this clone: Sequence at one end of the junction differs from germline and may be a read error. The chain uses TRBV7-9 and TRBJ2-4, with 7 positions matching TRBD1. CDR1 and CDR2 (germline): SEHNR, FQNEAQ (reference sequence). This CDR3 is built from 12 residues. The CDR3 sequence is CASSPEGTEFLF. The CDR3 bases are TGTGCCAGCAGCCCTGAGGGGACAGAGTTTTTATTC. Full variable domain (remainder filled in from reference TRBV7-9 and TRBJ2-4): DTGVSQNPRHKITKRGQNVTFRCDPISEHNRLYWYRQTLGQGPEFLTYFQNEAQLEKSRLLSDRFSAERPKGSFSTLEIQRTEQGDSAMYLCASSPEGTEFLFGAGTRLSVL.

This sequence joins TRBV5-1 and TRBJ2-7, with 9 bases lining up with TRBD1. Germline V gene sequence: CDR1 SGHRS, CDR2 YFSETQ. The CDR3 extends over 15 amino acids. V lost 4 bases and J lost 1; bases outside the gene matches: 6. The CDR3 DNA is TGCGCCAGCAGCCACGGGACAGGGATTTCCTACGAGCAGTACTTC. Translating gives CASSHGTGISYEQYF.

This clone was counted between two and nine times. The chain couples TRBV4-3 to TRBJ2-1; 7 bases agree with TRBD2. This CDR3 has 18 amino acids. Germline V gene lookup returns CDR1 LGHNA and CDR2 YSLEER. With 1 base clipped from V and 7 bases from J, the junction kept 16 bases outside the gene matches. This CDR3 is CASSQGEQKWEGRNEQFF. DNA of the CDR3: TGCGCCAGCAGCCAAGGAGAGCAGAAGTGGGAGGGCAGGAATGAGCAGTTCTTC.

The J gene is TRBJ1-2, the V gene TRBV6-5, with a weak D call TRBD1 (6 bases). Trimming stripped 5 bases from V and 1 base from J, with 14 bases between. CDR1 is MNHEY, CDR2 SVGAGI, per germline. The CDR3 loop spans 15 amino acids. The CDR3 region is CASSLQGRVNYGYTF. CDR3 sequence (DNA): TGTGCCAGCAGTCTACAGGGACGGGTTAACTATGGCTACACCTTC.

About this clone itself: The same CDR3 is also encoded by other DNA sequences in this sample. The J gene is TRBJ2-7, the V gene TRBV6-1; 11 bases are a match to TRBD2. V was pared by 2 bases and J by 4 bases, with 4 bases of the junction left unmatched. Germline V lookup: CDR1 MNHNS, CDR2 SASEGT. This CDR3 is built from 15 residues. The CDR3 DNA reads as TGTGCCAGCAGTGAAATAGCGGGAGGGCCGTACGAGCAGTACTTC. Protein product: CASSEIAGGPYEQYF.

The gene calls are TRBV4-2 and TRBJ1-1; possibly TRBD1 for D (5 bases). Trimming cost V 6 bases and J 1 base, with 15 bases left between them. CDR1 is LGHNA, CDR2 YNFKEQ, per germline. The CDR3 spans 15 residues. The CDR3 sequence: CASSPSEGQNTEAFF. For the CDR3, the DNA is TGTGCCAGCAGTCCGTCGGAAGGACAGAACACTGAAGCTTTCTTT.

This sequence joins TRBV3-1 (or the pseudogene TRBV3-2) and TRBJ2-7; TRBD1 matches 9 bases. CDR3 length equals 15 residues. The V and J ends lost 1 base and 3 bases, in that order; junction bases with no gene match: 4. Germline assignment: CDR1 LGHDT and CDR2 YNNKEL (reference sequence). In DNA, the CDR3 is TGTGCCAGCAGCCAAGTTGGGACAGGGTACTACGAGCAGTACTTC. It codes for CASSQVGTGYYEQYF.

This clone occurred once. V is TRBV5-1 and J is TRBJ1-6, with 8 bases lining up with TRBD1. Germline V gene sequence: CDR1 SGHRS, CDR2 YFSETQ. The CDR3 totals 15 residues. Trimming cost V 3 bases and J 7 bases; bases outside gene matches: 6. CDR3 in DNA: TGCGCCAGCAGCTCCCTCGACAGGGGAAATTCACCCCTCCACTTT. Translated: CASSSLDRGNSPLHF.

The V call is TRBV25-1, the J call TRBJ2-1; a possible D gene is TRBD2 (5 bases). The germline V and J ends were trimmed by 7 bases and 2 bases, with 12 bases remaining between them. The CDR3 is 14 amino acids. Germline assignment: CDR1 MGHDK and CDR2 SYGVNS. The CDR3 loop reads CASTPERTYNEQFF. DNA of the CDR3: TGTGCCAGCACCCCGGAGCGGACCTACAATGAGCAGTTCTTC.

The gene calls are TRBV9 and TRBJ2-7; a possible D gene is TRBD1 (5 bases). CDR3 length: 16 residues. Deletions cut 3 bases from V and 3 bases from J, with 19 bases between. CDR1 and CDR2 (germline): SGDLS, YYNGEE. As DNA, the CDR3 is TGTGCCAGCAGCGAGGGGCACGGAATGGTGGGCTACGAGCAGTACTTC. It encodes CASSEGHGMVGYEQYF.

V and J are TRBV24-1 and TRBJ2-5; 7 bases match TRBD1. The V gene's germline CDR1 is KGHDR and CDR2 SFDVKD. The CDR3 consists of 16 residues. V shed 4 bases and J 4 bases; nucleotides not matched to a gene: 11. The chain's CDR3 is CATSDPGQAGGETQYF. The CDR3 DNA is TGTGCCACCAGTGACCCCGGACAGGCTGGGGGAGAGACCCAGTACTTC.

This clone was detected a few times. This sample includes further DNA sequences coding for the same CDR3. CDR3 amino acids: CASSLRDTQYF. CDR3 in DNA: TGTGCCAGCAGTTTGAGGGATACGCAGTATTTT. V and J are TRBV28 and TRBJ2-3; no definite D call. V lost 3 bases and J lost 6, with 4 bases in between. The CDR3 is 11 residues long. CDR1 MDHEN and CDR2 SYDVKM come from the germline V gene.

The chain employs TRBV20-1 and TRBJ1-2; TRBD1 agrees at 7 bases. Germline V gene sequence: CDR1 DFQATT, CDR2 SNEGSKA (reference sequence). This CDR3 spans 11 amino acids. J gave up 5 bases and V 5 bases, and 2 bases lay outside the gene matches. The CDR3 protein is CSAATGYGYTF. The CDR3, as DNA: TGCAGTGCTGCGACAGGGTATGGCTACACCTTC.

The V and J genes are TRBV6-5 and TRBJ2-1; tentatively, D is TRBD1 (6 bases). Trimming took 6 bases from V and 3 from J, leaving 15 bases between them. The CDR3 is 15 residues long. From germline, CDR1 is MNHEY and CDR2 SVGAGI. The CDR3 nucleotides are TGTGCCAGCAGGAGAGGGTCAGGGGACTACAATGAGCAGTTCTTC. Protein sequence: CASRRGSGDYNEQFF.

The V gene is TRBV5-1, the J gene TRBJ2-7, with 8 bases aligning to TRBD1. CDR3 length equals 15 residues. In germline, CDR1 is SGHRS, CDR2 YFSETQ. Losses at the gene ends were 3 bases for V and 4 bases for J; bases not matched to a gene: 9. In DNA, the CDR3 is TGCGCCAGCAGCTCCCAATCCGGGACAGGTTACGAGCAGTACTTC. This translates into CASSSQSGTGYEQYF.

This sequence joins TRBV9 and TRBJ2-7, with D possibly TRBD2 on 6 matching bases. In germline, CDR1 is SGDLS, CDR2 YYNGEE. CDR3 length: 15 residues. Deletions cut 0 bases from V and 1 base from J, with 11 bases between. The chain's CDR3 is CASSVAAGLSYEQYF. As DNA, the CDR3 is TGTGCCAGCAGCGTAGCGGCGGGACTTTCCTACGAGCAGTACTTC.

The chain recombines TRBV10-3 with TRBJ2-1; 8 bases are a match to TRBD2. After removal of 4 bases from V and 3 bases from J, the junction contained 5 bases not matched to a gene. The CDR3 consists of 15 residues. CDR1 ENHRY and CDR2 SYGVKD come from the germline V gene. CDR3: CAISVLAGIYNEQFF. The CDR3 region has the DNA TGTGCCATCAGTGTCCTAGCGGGTATCTACAATGAGCAGTTCTTC.

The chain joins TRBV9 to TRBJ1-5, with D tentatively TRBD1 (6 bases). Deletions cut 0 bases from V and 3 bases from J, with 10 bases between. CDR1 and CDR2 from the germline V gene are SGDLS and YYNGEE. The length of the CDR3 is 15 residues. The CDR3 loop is CASSVDGQYNQPQHF. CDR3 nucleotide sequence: TGTGCCAGCAGCGTAGATGGACAGTACAATCAGCCCCAGCATTTT.